The present TCR beta chain was sequenced within a study of technical replicates of blood from a few donors. The protocol was immunoSEQ multiplex PCR, while the TCRdb copy is restricted to in-frame clones and leaves out a portion. The sample includes roughly 87,000 clones, over 75% of them seen just once. This clone was recorded once. This CDR3 has 13 amino acids. V lost 3 bases and J lost 6; bases outside the gene matches: 1. Germline loops: CDR1 MNHEY, CDR2 SMNVEV (reference sequence). The rearrangement links TRBV27 to TRBJ1-2, with TRBD1 identical over 10 bases. Sequenced: T cells isolated from PBMCs. The TCR comes from a human donor in good health. CDR3: CASSFGTGDGYTF. The CDR3 DNA reads as TGTGCCAGCAGTTTCGGGACAGGGGATGGCTACACCTTC.